This T cell receptor beta chain was sequenced for a study of T cell responses to AZD1222 COVID-19 vaccine. General study findings and limits: A mostly white British donor set with more females was recruited, and clonal diversity was possibly underestimated.

Clones were sequenced by immunoSEQ multiplex PCR, and TCRdb holds only the in-frame ones, with some missing. The table lists over 100,000 clones, 80% to 90% of them singletons. Trimming removed 3 bases from V and 4 bases from J, with 16 bases in between. The germline V gene encodes CDR1 MDHEN and CDR2 SYDVKM. CDR3 length equals 15 residues. For this clone: No antigen is known for it.

The sequence came from an adult in good health. The sample here was peripheral blood, taken on day 0 of AZD1222 vaccination. The chain uses TRBV28 and TRBJ2-7, with a possible D match to TRBD1 (6 bases). CDR3 protein: CASSFTGKKSYEQYF. Here the CDR3 DNA reads TGTGCCAGCAGTTTTACAGGGAAAAAAAGTTACGAGCAGTACTTC.